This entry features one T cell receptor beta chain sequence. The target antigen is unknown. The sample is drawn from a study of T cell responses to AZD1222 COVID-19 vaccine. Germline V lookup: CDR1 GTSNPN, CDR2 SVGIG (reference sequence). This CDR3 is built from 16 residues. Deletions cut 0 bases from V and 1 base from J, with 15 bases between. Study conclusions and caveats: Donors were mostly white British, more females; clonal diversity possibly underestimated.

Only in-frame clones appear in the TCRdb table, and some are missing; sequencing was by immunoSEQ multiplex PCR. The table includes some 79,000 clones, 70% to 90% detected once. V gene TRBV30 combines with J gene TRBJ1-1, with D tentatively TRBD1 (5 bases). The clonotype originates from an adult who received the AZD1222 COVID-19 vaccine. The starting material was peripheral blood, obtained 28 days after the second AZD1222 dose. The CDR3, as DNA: TGTGCCTGGAGTGTATCTGGGAGGGGCCCGAACACTGAAGCTTTCTTT. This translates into CAWSVSGRGPNTEAFF.